Listed below are T cell receptor beta chains from one sample, sequenced in a study of monozygotic twins with inflammatory bowel disease. TCRdb derives one entry per CDR3 protein from the 5' RACE reads, leaving out DNA. The data show 200,000 to 250,000 distinct CDR3 sequences, and the top ten clones hold under 8.5%. Sample: blood. These receptors came from a human donor with ulcerative colitis or Crohn's disease, or a healthy co-twin of an affected twin (not recorded which). CDR3s include the opening cysteine and the closing phenylalanine or tryptophan.

j_call: TRBJ1-2; v_call: TRBV6-2/TRBV6-3; cdr3_aa: CASSYLGTGKVYTF
j_call: TRBJ1-3; v_call: TRBV3-1; cdr3_aa: CASSQGGYRGSTGNTIYF
j_call: TRBJ1-5; v_call: TRBV6-5; cdr3_aa: CASSLIEGPQHF
j_call: TRBJ1-2; v_call: TRBV20-1; cdr3_aa: CSARDRQSILYGYTF
j_call: TRBJ2-1; v_call: TRBV5-5; cdr3_aa: CASSPGTGGPKLFF
j_call: TRBJ2-3; v_call: TRBV7-2; cdr3_aa: CASSLTDRRTDTQYF
j_call: TRBJ2-7; v_call: TRBV5-6; cdr3_aa: CASSFGQTEQYF
j_call: TRBJ2-5; v_call: TRBV28; cdr3_aa: CASSLWGEVETQYF
j_call: TRBJ1-1; v_call: TRBV30; cdr3_aa: CAWSGGQWNTEAFF
j_call: TRBJ2-7; v_call: TRBV20-1; cdr3_aa: CSAPDSSYEQYF
j_call: TRBJ1-5; v_call: TRBV6-2/TRBV6-3; cdr3_aa: CASRGWTADQPQHF
j_call: TRBJ2-6; v_call: TRBV5-4; cdr3_aa: CASSEGQAVGANVLTF
j_call: TRBJ1-1; v_call: TRBV30; cdr3_aa: CAWRVRGSAEAFF
j_call: TRBJ2-1; v_call: TRBV15; cdr3_aa: CATSLGQGNYNEQFF
j_call: TRBJ2-7; v_call: TRBV28; cdr3_aa: CASTGGWTGEQYF
j_call: TRBJ2-2; v_call: TRBV29-1; cdr3_aa: CSGGEAGELFF
j_call: TRBJ2-7; v_call: TRBV5-1; cdr3_aa: CASSLVTGSYEQYF
j_call: TRBJ2-7; v_call: TRBV20-1; cdr3_aa: CSARELGLAGEIYEQYF
j_call: TRBJ2-1; v_call: TRBV27; cdr3_aa: CASRRPGSFNEQFF
j_call: TRBJ2-5; v_call: TRBV7-6; cdr3_aa: CASSLALAGDGETQYF
j_call: TRBJ1-5; v_call: TRBV6-2/TRBV6-3; cdr3_aa: CASSYLRGQPQHF
j_call: TRBJ2-2; v_call: TRBV12-3/TRBV12-4; cdr3_aa: CASTLGQNTGELFF
j_call: TRBJ2-7; v_call: TRBV29-1; cdr3_aa: CSVAGQDFYEQYF
j_call: TRBJ1-6; v_call: TRBV14; cdr3_aa: CASSQDRGFSPLHF
j_call: TRBJ2-3; v_call: TRBV18; cdr3_aa: CASSPTSPSTDTQYF
j_call: TRBJ2-1; v_call: TRBV5-5; cdr3_aa: CASSLIGADEQFF
j_call: TRBJ2-1; v_call: TRBV20-1; cdr3_aa: CSAVNHLAGGPVNEQFF
j_call: TRBJ1-1; v_call: TRBV12-3/TRBV12-4; cdr3_aa: CASTRGGSNTEAFF
j_call: TRBJ1-2; v_call: TRBV7-9; cdr3_aa: CASSFLLLTFYGYTF
j_call: TRBJ2-1; v_call: TRBV5-4; cdr3_aa: CASSLGGGGASEQFF
j_call: TRBJ2-7; v_call: TRBV28; cdr3_aa: CASSFPGLGYEQYF
j_call: TRBJ1-1; v_call: TRBV29-1; cdr3_aa: CSVAIGGETEAFF
j_call: TRBJ2-7; v_call: TRBV5-1; cdr3_aa: CASSLTGLPYEQYF
j_call: TRBJ2-1; v_call: TRBV20-1; cdr3_aa: CSALAGSLEFF
j_call: TRBJ1-5; v_call: TRBV4-1; cdr3_aa: CASSQEQGGGNQPQHF
j_call: TRBJ2-7; v_call: TRBV6-1; cdr3_aa: CASAPTGSSYEQYF
j_call: TRBJ2-1; v_call: TRBV20-1; cdr3_aa: CSAPRGNEQFF
j_call: TRBJ2-5; v_call: TRBV7-2; cdr3_aa: CASSWGTSGQADF
j_call: TRBJ2-7; v_call: TRBV29-1; cdr3_aa: CSVGQGLVHEQYF
j_call: TRBJ2-7; v_call: TRBV7-9; cdr3_aa: CASGTRDTYEQYF
j_call: TRBJ2-1; v_call: TRBV7-2; cdr3_aa: CASSLTRRGINNEQFF